This T cell receptor beta chain was captured by sequencing in a study of blood T cell repertoires in COVID-19 (TCRdb year 2020). For the study in its entirety: The collaborator samples originated in the United States, Italy and Spain and spanned the acute and convalescent phases of COVID-19. Where HLA class I and class II types were available, the types were taken from metadata supplied by the sample provider, not from assay-based typing. The dataset comprised deeply sampled blood TCRbeta repertoires from subjects exposed to, actively infected with, or recovered from COVID-19. The samples were drawn from two sources: the first 160 participants of the ongoing ImmuneRACE study, and 1,200 or so subjects contributed by 6 global collaborators. The sample metadata nearly always contained a de-identified subject ID, COVID-19 status, age in years and sex. The prospective study material was composed of cDNA or gDNA derived from T cells, B-cell-depleted T cells, or PBMCs. The repertoires were made available in a free public database intended to serve as a resource for research on the immune response to SARS-CoV-2. General conclusions and limits of the study: Clinical and demographic metadata were provided uncurated, with the amount varying by source and participant.

TCRbeta CDR3 regions were amplified from genomic DNA by means of the immunoSEQ Assay, a bias-controlled multiplex PCR. The authors processed their data as follows. Nucleated cell counts per sample were estimated from amplification of reference gene primers within the assay. To quantify the absolute abundance of each unique TCRbeta CDR3 rearrangement, sequence reads were collapsed and filtered. Productive Simpson clonality was computed per sample as the square root of Simpson's diversity index over productive rearrangements. Drawn from immuneACCESS, this table holds only the in-frame rearrangements with V and J called that TCRdb kept. Clones are partly lost; checked studies trace under half to an unresolved V gene and leave the rest unexplained. V, J and clone size reflect that table, while D and trimming were determined from the DNA. Present in this sample are 75,000 to 90,000 clones, about nine tenths of which were seen just once. 6.5% to 8.5% of the sample goes to the ten largest clones.

A remark on this clone: The clone's antigen remains unknown. No clone much larger than this one lies a single base away; base qualities are absent.

In Seattle, one collaborating source enrolled patients while the infection was active and tracked those patients longitudinally over the course of disease. Whole blood was collected in K2EDTA tubes by collaborating institutions according to the institutions' own protocols. For TCRbeta analysis, collaborator samples were shipped as frozen whole blood, as isolated PBMCs, or as DNA extracted from either sample type. From its cysteine to its phenylalanine, the CDR3 spans 15 amino acids. Just the 45-base CDR3 DNA is kept, in frame starting at base 1. The germline V gene (reference sequence) specifies LNHDA as CDR1 and SQIVND as CDR2. Trimming takes 6 bases from V and 2 bases from J, and the germline ends sit 16 bases apart.

The sample consisted of peripheral blood. The sequence joins TRBV19 to TRBJ1-1; a tentative D match to TRBD1 spans 5 bases. The clonotype was recovered from a man between 18 and 35 years old with COVID-19, enrolled during active disease. Here is the DNA: TGTGCCAGTAGCTTCATTGTAGGGGCCAACACTGAAGCTTTCTTT. This yields the protein CASSFIVGANTEAFF.